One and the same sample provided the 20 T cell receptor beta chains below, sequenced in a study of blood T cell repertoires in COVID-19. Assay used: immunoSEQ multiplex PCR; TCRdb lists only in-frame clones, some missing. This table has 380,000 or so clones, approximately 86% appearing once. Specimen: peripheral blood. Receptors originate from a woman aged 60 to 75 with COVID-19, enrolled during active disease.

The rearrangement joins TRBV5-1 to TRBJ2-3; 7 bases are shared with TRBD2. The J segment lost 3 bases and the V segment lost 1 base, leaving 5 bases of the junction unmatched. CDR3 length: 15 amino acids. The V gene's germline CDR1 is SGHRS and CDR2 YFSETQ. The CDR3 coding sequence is TGCGCCAGCAGCTTGTCCAGCGGGGCGACAGATACGCAGTATTTT. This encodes CASSLSSGATDTQYF.

The DNA for the CDR3 is TGTGCCAGCTCGACCGGGACTAGCGGTTACAATGAGCAGTTCTTC. Translated, it gives CASSTGTSGYNEQFF. This rearrangement joins TRBV18 to TRBJ2-1; TRBD2 aligns across 11 bases. Germline V gene data show CDR1 as KGHSH and CDR2 as LQKENI. The CDR3 runs to 15 residues. V lost 6 bases to trimming and J lost 4 bases; unmatched junction nucleotides: 5.

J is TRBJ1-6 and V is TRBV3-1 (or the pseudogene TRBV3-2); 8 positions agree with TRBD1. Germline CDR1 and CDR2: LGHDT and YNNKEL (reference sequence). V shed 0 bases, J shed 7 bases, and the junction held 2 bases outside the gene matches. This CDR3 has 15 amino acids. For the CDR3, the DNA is TGTGCCAGCAGCCAAGAGGACAGGGACAATTCACCCCTCCACTTT. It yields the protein CASSQEDRDNSPLHF.

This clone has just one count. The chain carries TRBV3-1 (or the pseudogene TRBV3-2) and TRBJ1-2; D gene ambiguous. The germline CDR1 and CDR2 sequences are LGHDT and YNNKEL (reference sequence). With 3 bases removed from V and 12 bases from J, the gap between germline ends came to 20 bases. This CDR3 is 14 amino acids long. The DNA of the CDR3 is TGTGCCAGCAGCCAGGGGAGGAGGGCTTTCGGCCACACCTTC. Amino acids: CASSQGRRAFGHTF.

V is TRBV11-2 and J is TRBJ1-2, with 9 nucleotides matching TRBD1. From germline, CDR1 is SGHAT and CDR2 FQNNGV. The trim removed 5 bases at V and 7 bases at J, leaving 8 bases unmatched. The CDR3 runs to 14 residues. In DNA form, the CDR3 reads TGTGCCAGCAGCATACAGGGGGCGAGGGGTGGCTACACCTTC. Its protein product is CASSIQGARGGYTF.

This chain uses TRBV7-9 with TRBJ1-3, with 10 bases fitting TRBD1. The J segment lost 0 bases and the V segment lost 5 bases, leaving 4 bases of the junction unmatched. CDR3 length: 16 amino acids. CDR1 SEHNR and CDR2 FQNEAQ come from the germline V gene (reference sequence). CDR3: CASSHDRGLSGNTIYF. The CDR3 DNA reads TGTGCCAGCAGCCACGACAGGGGGCTCTCTGGAAACACCATATATTTT.

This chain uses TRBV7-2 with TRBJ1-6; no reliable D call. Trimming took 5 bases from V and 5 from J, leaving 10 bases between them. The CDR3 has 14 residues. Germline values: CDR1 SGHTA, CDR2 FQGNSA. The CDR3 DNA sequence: TGTGCCAGCAGCCGGGATGGGGATAATTCACCCCTCCACTTT. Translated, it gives CASSRDGDNSPLHF.

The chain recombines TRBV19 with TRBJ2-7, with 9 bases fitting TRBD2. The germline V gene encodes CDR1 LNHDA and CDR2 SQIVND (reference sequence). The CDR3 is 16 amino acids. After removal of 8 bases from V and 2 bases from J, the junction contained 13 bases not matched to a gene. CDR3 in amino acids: CASRSFTIAGAYEQYF. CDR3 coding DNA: TGTGCCAGTCGCTCTTTTACGATAGCGGGGGCCTACGAGCAGTACTTC.

CDR3 residues: CASRLGQGANTGELFF. As DNA, the CDR3 is TGTGCCAGCAGACTCGGACAGGGGGCGAACACCGGGGAGCTGTTTTTT. J is TRBJ2-2 and V is TRBV7-6, with 10 bases matching TRBD1. The CDR3 runs 16 residues. V lost 6 bases to trimming and J lost 0 bases; unmatched junction nucleotides: 4. Germline V gene lookup returns CDR1 SGHVS and CDR2 FNYEAQ.

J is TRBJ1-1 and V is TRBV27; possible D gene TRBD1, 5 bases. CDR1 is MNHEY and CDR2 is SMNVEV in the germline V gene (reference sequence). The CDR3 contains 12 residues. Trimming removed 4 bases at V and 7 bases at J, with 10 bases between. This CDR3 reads CASSWGGSEAFF. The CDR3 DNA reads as TGTGCCAGCAGTTGGGGGGGTAGTGAAGCTTTCTTT.

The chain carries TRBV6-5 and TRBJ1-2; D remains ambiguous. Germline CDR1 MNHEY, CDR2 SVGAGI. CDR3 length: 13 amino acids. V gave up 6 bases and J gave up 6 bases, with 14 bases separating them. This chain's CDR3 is CASSLRRGDGYTF. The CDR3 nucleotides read TGTGCCAGCAGCCTTCGGCGGGGAGATGGCTACACCTTC.

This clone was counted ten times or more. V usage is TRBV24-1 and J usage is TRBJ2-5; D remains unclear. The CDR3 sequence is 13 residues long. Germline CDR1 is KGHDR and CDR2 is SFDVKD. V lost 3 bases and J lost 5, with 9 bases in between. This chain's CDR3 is CATSDGPTETQYF. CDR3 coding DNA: TGTGCCACCAGTGATGGCCCAACGGAGACCCAGTACTTC.

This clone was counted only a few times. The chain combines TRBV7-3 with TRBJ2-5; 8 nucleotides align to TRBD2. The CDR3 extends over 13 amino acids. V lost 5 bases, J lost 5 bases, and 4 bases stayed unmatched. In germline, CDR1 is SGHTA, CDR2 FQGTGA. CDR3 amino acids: CASSTGLAETQYF. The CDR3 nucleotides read TGTGCCAGCAGCACAGGACTAGCCGAGACCCAGTACTTC.

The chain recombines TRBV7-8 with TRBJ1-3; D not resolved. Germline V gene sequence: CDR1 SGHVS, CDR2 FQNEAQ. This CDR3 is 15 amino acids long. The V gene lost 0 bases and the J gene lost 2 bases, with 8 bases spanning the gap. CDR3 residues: CASSLAFGAGNTIYF. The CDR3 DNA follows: TGTGCCAGCAGCTTAGCGTTCGGTGCTGGAAACACCATATATTTT.

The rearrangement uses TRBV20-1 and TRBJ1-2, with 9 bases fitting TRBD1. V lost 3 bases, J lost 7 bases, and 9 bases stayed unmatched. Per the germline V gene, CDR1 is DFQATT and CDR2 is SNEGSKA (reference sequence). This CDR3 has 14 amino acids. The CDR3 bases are TGCAGTGCTAGTCTAACAGGGGGCCTTGGTGGCTACACCTTC. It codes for CSASLTGGLGGYTF.

The CDR3 protein is CASSEHPAGAWGYTF. The DNA of the CDR3 is TGTGCCAGCAGTGAACACCCGGCAGGGGCGTGGGGCTACACCTTC. This chain links TRBV2 with TRBJ1-2, with a weak D call TRBD1 (6 bases). The CDR3 runs to 15 residues. Germline CDR1 SNHLY, CDR2 FYNNEI. The ends were cut back, 2 bases at V and 8 bases at J, with 18 bases in the middle. Filled out from reference TRBV2 and TRBJ1-2, the complete variable domain reads EPEVTQTPSHQVTQMGQEVILRCVPISNHLYFYWYRQILGQKVEFLVSFYNNEISEKSEIFDDQFSVERPDGSNFTLKIRSTKLEDSAMYFCASSEHPAGAWGYTFGSGTRLTVV.

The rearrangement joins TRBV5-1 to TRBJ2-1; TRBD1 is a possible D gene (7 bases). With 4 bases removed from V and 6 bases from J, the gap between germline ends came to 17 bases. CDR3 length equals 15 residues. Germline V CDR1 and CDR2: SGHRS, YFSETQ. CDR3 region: CASSDGRGVVNEQFF. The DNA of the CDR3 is TGCGCCAGCAGCGATGGCAGGGGGGTGGTCAATGAGCAGTTCTTC.

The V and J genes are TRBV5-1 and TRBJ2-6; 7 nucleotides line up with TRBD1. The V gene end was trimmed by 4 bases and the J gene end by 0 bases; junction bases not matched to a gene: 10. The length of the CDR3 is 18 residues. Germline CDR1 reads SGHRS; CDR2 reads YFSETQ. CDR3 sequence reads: CASSPRQGSTSGANVLTF. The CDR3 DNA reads TGCGCCAGCAGCCCGAGACAGGGATCTACCTCTGGGGCCAACGTCCTGACTTTC.

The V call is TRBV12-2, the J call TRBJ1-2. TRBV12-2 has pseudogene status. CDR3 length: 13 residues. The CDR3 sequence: CASRSRCDWGYTF. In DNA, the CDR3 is TGTGCAAGTCGCTCGCGATGTGACTGGGGCTACACCTTC.

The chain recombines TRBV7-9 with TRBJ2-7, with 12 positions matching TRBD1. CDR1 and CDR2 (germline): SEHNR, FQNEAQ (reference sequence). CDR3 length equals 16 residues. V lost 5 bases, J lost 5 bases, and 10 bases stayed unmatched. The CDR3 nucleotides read TGTGCCAGCAGCGCTACCCCCGGGACAGGGGGCGACGAGCAGTACTTC. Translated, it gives CASSATPGTGGDEQYF.